This note documents a single T cell receptor beta chain sequence. No antigen is known for it. Trimming took off 3 bases at V and 4 bases at J, with 6 bases between the two ends. This CDR3 contains 12 residues. Germline-derived CDR1 and CDR2 are SNHLY and FYNNEI. The sample belongs to a study of T cell clones after liver transplantation. For the study at large: Pre-transplant mixed lymphocyte reactions yielded third-party-reactive TCRbeta sequences as comparators for graft-donor-reactive sequences. Without induction therapy, subjects received standard immunosuppression until 12-24 months post-transplant.

Study results and limitations: Rather than being deleted, graft donor-reactive T cells may have moved into the graft.

Profiling relied on immunoSEQ multiplex PCR, and the TCRdb table lists in-frame clones only, not all of them. The data show over 70,000 clones, 80% seen once. This chain uses TRBV2 with TRBJ2-5; a possible D gene is TRBD1 (6 bases). Here the sequenced sample was CD4+ T cells from blood, taken 12 months after liver transplant. This clonotype was obtained from a human patient who received a liver transplant. Some T cells may trace back to the graft donor. The CDR3 here is CASSDRGETQYF. The CDR3 DNA follows: TGTGCCAGCAGTGACAGGGGAGAGACCCAGTACTTC.